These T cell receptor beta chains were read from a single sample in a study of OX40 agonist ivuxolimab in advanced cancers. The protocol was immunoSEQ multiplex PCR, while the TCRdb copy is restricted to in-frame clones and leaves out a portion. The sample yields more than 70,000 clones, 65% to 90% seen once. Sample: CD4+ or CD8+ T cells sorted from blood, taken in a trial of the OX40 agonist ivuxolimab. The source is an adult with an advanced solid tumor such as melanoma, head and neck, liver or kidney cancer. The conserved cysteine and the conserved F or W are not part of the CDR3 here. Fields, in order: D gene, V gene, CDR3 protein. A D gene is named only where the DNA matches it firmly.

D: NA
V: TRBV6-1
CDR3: ASNREITYEQY

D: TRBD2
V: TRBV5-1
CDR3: ASSSLTSGNTDTQY

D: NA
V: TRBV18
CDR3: ASSLGPSLQNTEAF

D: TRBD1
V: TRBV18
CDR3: ASSPQFMGQHYEQY

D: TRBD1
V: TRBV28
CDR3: ASSPRDRGLKGYT

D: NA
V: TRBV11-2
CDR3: ASSFGLTGKEKLF

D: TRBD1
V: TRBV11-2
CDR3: ASSSRGLAGETQY

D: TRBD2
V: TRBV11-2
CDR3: ASSLDPIAGGPRTDTQY

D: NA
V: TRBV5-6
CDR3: ASSPPGTLNTGELF

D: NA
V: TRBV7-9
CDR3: ASSLDPNTEAF

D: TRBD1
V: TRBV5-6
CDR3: ASSRGTGGTDTQY

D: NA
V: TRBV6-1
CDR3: ASSEASTAYTEAF

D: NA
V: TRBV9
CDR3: ASSVATRATGELF

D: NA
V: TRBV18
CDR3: ASSTRGDTEAF

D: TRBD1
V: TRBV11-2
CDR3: ASSLGTGHPQH

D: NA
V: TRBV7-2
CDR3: ASSLISRADTQY

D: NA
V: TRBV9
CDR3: ASSAQPASSTQY

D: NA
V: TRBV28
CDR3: ASSFALNTDTQY

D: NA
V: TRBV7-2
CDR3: ASSSSRRVWGYT

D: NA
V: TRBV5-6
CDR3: ASSLVREVNEKLF

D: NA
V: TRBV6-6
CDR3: ASSTRVQRNIQY

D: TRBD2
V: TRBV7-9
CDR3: ASSFARASGGTDTQY

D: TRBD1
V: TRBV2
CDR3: ARRQGMNTEAF

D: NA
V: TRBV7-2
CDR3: ASSLGLAGGQITYEQY

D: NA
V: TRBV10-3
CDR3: AISDREKAF

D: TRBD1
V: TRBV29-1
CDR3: SVLTGGPGNTIY

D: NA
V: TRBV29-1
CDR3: SVEGDSRSNSNQPQH